A single sample is the source of the 29 T cell receptor beta chains below, sequenced in a study of blood T cell repertoires in COVID-19. Profiling relied on immunoSEQ multiplex PCR, and the TCRdb table lists in-frame clones only, not all of them. This table holds about 410,000 clones, around nine tenths found once. Sequencing input: peripheral blood. These receptors were taken from a woman between 40 and 55 years old with COVID-19, enrolled during active disease.

The sample holds one count of this clone. This sequence joins TRBV25-1 and TRBJ2-2, with TRBD2 as a possible D gene (6 bases). Germline-derived CDR1 and CDR2 are MGHDK and SYGVNS. This CDR3 is 15 amino acids long. V lost 3 bases and J 5 bases, leaving 13 bases between the germline ends. The CDR3 DNA is TGTGCCAGCAGTGAGCGACTAGTAGGGACCGGGGAGCTGTTTTTT. Encoded protein: CASSERLVGTGELFF.

This chain uses TRBV6-6 with TRBJ2-6; no clear D. V was shortened by 5 bases and J by 3 bases, with 5 bases between the two germline ends. The CDR3 extends over 13 amino acids. The V gene's germline CDR1 is MNHNY and CDR2 SVGAGI (reference sequence). The CDR3 bases are TGTGCCAGCAGTGAGGTTGGGGCCAACGTCCTGACTTTC. Amino acid sequence: CASSEVGANVLTF.

CDR3 protein: CASSSGQGSNYGYTF. CDR3 sequence (DNA): TGTGCCAGCAGCTCCGGACAGGGGTCGAACTATGGCTACACCTTC. This chain connects TRBV5-6 to TRBJ1-2, with 9 bases fitting TRBD1. Germline CDR1 and CDR2: SGHDT and YYEEEE. The CDR3 has 15 residues. J lost 2 bases, V lost 3 bases, and 5 bases had no gene match. Complete variable domain (other parts from reference TRBV5-6 and TRBJ1-2): DAGVTQSPTHLIKTRGQQVTLRCSPKSGHDTVSWYQQALGQGPQFIFQYYEEEERQRGNFPDRFSGHQFPNYSSELNVNALLLGDSALYLCASSSGQGSNYGYTFGSGTRLTVV.

V gene TRBV2 combines with J gene TRBJ1-5; D is perhaps TRBD1 (6 bases). This CDR3 spans 15 amino acids. Germline V gene sequence: CDR1 SNHLY, CDR2 FYNNEI. V was clipped by 2 bases and J by 7 bases, with 15 bases between them. This CDR3 is CASSEPGRGEQPQHF. For the CDR3, the DNA is TGTGCCAGCAGTGAACCTGGCAGGGGTGAGCAGCCCCAGCATTTT.

The chain uses TRBV2 and TRBJ2-1, with 8 positions matching TRBD1. V lost 2 bases to trimming and J lost 9 bases; unmatched junction nucleotides: 9. The CDR3 has 15 residues. From germline, CDR1 is SNHLY and CDR2 FYNNEI. Written as DNA, the CDR3 is TGTGCCAGCAGTGAACAGGGGGCCGGGGGTGGTGAGCAGTTCTTC. It is translated as CASSEQGAGGGEQFF.

Written as DNA, the CDR3 is TGTGCCAGCAGAGCCGCGGCCTCTGGAAACACCATATATTTT. This sequence encodes CASRAAASGNTIYF. This chain uses TRBV25-1 with TRBJ1-3; D unclear. Trimming took 6 bases from V and 0 from J, leaving 9 bases between them. Germline V gene data show CDR1 as MGHDK and CDR2 as SYGVNS. The CDR3 runs 14 residues.

This chain links TRBV10-3 with TRBJ2-7; D gene unclear. Trimming pared 0 bases from V and 2 bases from J, leaving 11 bases between. This CDR3 comprises 15 residues. Per the germline V gene, CDR1 is ENHRY and CDR2 is SYGVKD. The DNA for the CDR3 is TGTGCCATCAGTGAGTCCGCAGGTAGTCCCTACGAGCAGTACTTC. It specifies CAISESAGSPYEQYF.

This chain joins TRBV4-3 and TRBJ2-7, with a possible D match to TRBD2 (5 bases). V lost 0 bases, J lost 3 bases, and 12 bases lay in between. The length of the CDR3 is 15 residues. Germline CDR1 and CDR2: LGHNA and YSLEER. The CDR3 here is CASSQDGSGVYEQYF. CDR3 nucleotides: TGCGCCAGCAGCCAAGATGGGTCCGGGGTCTACGAGCAGTACTTC.

Comment on this clone: The junction departs from germline at one end; a sequencing error may be responsible. The chain links TRBV19 to TRBJ1-5; perhaps TRBD1 as D (6 bases). CDR3 length: 15 amino acids. Germline-derived CDR1 and CDR2 are LNHDA and SQIVND (reference sequence). CDR3 bases: TGTGCCAGTAGTATAGAGACAGGTAGCCATCAGCCCCAGCATTTT. Translating it yields CASSIETGSHQPQHF.

With regard to this clone: At the DNA level, this CDR3 is encoded by other sequences in the same sample as well. This chain uses TRBV12-3 or TRBV12-4 with TRBJ1-2, with a weak D call TRBD1 (5 bases). V lost 1 base and J lost 4, with 7 bases in between. The CDR3 length is 13 residues. The CDR3 is CASSLDRIYGYTF. CDR3 nucleotides: TGTGCCAGCAGTTTAGACAGGATCTATGGCTACACCTTC.

The chain links TRBV7-3 to TRBJ2-1; maybe TRBD1 (6 bases). Trimming stripped 1 base from V and 0 bases from J, with 10 bases between. CDR1 SGHTA and CDR2 FQGTGA come from the germline V gene. This CDR3 comprises 16 residues. The CDR3 bases are TGTGCCAGCAGCTTAATAACAGGGACCTCCTACAATGAGCAGTTCTTC. It yields the protein CASSLITGTSYNEQFF.

The chain has TRBV6-5 and TRBJ1-3; D may be TRBD1 (5 bases). Germline V gene data show CDR1 as MNHEY and CDR2 as SVGAGI. This CDR3 spans 14 amino acids. V lost 6 bases to trimming and J lost 2 bases, with 11 bases between them. The CDR3 DNA follows: TGTGCCAGCAGCCCGACAGCCGCTGGAAACACCATATATTTT. It is translated as CASSPTAAGNTIYF.

This clone appeared a single time. The chain recombines TRBV5-5 with TRBJ2-1, with TRBD2 matching over 7 bases. Germline CDR1 is SGHKS and CDR2 is YYEKEE (reference sequence). V lost 0 bases and J lost 3; bases outside the gene matches: 3. This CDR3 is built from 15 residues. The CDR3 region is CASSLERDYYNEQFF. The CDR3 DNA is TGTGCCAGCAGCTTGGAAAGGGACTACTACAATGAGCAGTTCTTC.

The chain joins TRBV27 to TRBJ2-5; D perhaps matches TRBD2 (6 bases). The CDR3 runs to 15 residues. Trimming took off 3 bases at V and 3 bases at J, with 14 bases between the two ends. Germline V CDR1 and CDR2: MNHEY, SMNVEV (reference sequence). CDR3 protein: CASSFLAGGKETQYF. DNA of the CDR3: TGTGCCAGCAGTTTTCTGGCTGGCGGGAAAGAGACCCAGTACTTC.

The chain combines TRBV19 with TRBJ1-1, with a weak D call TRBD1 (5 bases). CDR3 length: 15 residues. V lost 5 bases and J lost 4, with 17 bases in between. Germline V gene sequence: CDR1 LNHDA, CDR2 SQIVND (reference sequence). CDR3 loop: CASSLIDGGGTEAFF. For the CDR3, the DNA is TGTGCCAGTAGTCTAATAGACGGGGGAGGCACTGAAGCTTTCTTT.

The DNA of the CDR3 is TGTGCCAGCAGCCACTCAGCGCGAGGGGGCAGGGGAAACACTGAAGCTTTCTTT. Translated: CASSHSARGGRGNTEAFF. This sequence joins TRBV6-2 or TRBV6-3 and TRBJ1-1; TRBD1 agrees at 7 bases. Unmatched junction bases numbered 18, after V lost 6 bases and J lost 2 bases. The CDR3 extends over 18 amino acids. The germline CDR1 and CDR2 sequences are MNHEY and SVGEGT.

The chain is built from TRBV7-2 and TRBJ1-1; D may be TRBD1 (5 bases). Germline V gives CDR1 SGHTA, CDR2 FQGNSA. This CDR3 has 14 amino acids. Trimming took off 5 bases at V and 3 bases at J, with 13 bases between the two ends. CDR3 nucleotide sequence: TGTGCCAGCAGCCCCCAGCGGGGGGACACTGAAGCTTTCTTT. Translated, it gives CASSPQRGDTEAFF.

The J gene is TRBJ1-5, the V gene TRBV7-2, with D unclear. V shed 0 bases and J shed 5 bases, with 5 bases lying between them. Germline lookup yields CDR1 SGHTA and CDR2 FQGNSA. This CDR3 region has 13 residues. CDR3 sequence: CASSLAEDQPQHF. The DNA of the CDR3 is TGTGCCAGCAGCTTAGCTGAGGATCAGCCCCAGCATTTT.

The chain combines TRBV3-1 (or the pseudogene TRBV3-2) with TRBJ2-7, with a possible D match to TRBD1 (5 bases). From germline, CDR1 is LGHDT and CDR2 YNNKEL (reference sequence). This CDR3 is built from 12 residues. Deletions cut 7 bases from V and 1 base from J, with 8 bases between. Here the CDR3 DNA reads TGTGCCAGCATGGACATGTCCTACGAGCAGTACTTC. This codes for CASMDMSYEQYF.

V and J are TRBV15 and TRBJ1-5; tentatively, D is TRBD1 (6 bases). Trimming stripped 2 bases from V and 0 bases from J, with 8 bases between. The CDR3 has 15 amino acids. Germline CDR1 is LNHNV and CDR2 is YYDKDF (reference sequence). The CDR3 loop is CATSRQGYSNQPQHF. CDR3 DNA: TGTGCCACCAGCAGACAGGGGTATAGCAATCAGCCCCAGCATTTT.

V usage is TRBV19 and J usage is TRBJ1-5, with 11 bases lining up with TRBD1. Germline V gene data show CDR1 as LNHDA and CDR2 as SQIVND (reference sequence). The CDR3 totals 16 residues. Germline trimming cut 4 bases from V and 9 bases from J; bases unmatched to any gene: 11. The CDR3 DNA sequence: TGTGCCAGTAGTACCCCCCGGACAGGGGGCCGGGGGCCCCAGCATTTT. Its protein is CASSTPRTGGRGPQHF.

V usage is TRBV5-8 and J usage is TRBJ1-1; D is unresolved. In germline, CDR1 is SGHTS, CDR2 YDEGEE. V dropped 0 bases and J dropped 4 bases, with 13 bases sitting between them. The CDR3 covers 15 residues. The CDR3 nucleotides are TGTGCCAGCAGCTTGGTCGTCATCGGTTTCACTGAAGCTTTCTTT. Residues: CASSLVVIGFTEAFF.

This clone was seen only once. The chain combines TRBV7-9 with TRBJ1-1; tentative D call: TRBD1 (6 bases). The germline gives CDR1 SEHNR, CDR2 FQNEAQ (reference sequence). This CDR3 is 14 amino acids long. The V gene lost 6 bases and the J gene lost 4 bases, with 15 bases spanning the gap. This CDR3 is CASSPGQPSTEAFF. The CDR3 nucleotides are TGTGCCAGCAGTCCCGGACAGCCAAGCACTGAAGCTTTCTTT.

The count of this clone is one. The V call is TRBV6-2 or TRBV6-3, the J call TRBJ2-5; D call uncertain. V was shortened by 4 bases and J by 1 base, with 13 bases between the two germline ends. This CDR3 is 15 amino acids long. The germline V gene encodes CDR1 MNHEY and CDR2 SVGEGT. CDR3 bases: TGTGCCAGCAGTTCTAAAATGGGCACCCAAGAGACCCAGTACTTC. Amino acids: CASSSKMGTQETQYF.

This rearrangement joins TRBV19 to TRBJ1-5, with 7 bases lining up with TRBD1. With 6 bases clipped from V and 0 bases from J, the junction kept 11 bases outside the gene matches. This CDR3 contains 17 residues. CDR1 LNHDA and CDR2 SQIVND come from the germline V gene (reference sequence). CDR3 loop: CASSERGQLYSNQPQHF. CDR3 bases: TGTGCCAGTAGCGAACGGGGACAGCTGTATAGCAATCAGCCCCAGCATTTT.

The V and J genes are TRBV7-8 and TRBJ1-2; D perhaps matches TRBD1 (5 bases). Germline V gene data show CDR1 as SGHVS and CDR2 as FQNEAQ. Trimming removed 3 bases from V and 8 bases from J, with 16 bases in between. The CDR3 totals 14 residues. CDR3 amino acids: CASSFGALGGGYTF. DNA for the CDR3: TGTGCCAGCAGCTTTGGGGCCTTGGGAGGGGGCTACACCTTC.

The chain employs TRBV6-2 or TRBV6-3 and TRBJ2-7; the match to TRBD2 covers 8 bases. The CDR3 length is 15 residues. Germline values: CDR1 MNHEY, CDR2 SVGEGT. The V and J ends lost 6 bases and 3 bases, in that order; junction bases with no gene match: 10. This CDR3 is CASRPGTRFGYEQYF. In DNA, the CDR3 is TGTGCCAGCAGACCTGGGACTAGATTCGGCTACGAGCAGTACTTC.

This chain joins TRBV10-3 and TRBJ1-1, with TRBD1 as a possible D gene (6 bases). Germline CDR1 is ENHRY and CDR2 is SYGVKD. The CDR3 is made up of 15 amino acids. V was cut by 6 bases and J by 2 bases, with 16 bases left in between. The CDR3 bases are TGTGCCATCAGGGGACAAGGGGAGTTTAACACTGAAGCTTTCTTT. Residues: CAIRGQGEFNTEAFF.

The CDR3 reads CASTGTGANVLTF. The CDR3 DNA is TGTGCCAGCACAGGGACTGGGGCCAACGTCCTGACTTTC. The gene calls are TRBV25-1 and TRBJ2-6, with D possibly matching TRBD1 (5 bases). Germline V gene lookup returns CDR1 MGHDK and CDR2 SYGVNS. The CDR3 consists of 13 residues. V gave up 7 bases and J gave up 2 bases, with 6 bases separating them.